This TCR beta chain was recovered during a study of vaccination and CD4 T cells after COVID-19. On the study more broadly: Investigators took post-vaccine samples a median approximately 72 days after dose two, within a range of 14 to 241. As control conditions, cultures were given either a CEFX pool serving as positive control, an HIV-1 Nef pool, or no peptide at all.

Study-level points and caveats: The study found that a median around 90% of reactive clones in convalescent patients appeared only post-vaccination.

In germline, CDR1 is MNHNS, CDR2 SASEGT. The V gene lost 7 bases and the J gene lost 1 base, with 10 bases spanning the gap. This CDR3 is built from 13 residues. The Oncomine TCR Beta short-read assay sequenced DNA from cultured CD4+ T cells. TCRdb recomputed calls from the PCR reads with MiXCR, one row per CDR3 protein. The sample contains more than 15,000 distinct CDR3 sequences, about 39% of which appear only once. The treatment is: roughly 10-day PBMC culture with coronavirus spike peptide pools or control peptides (ViraFEST assay). ViraFEST sequenced TCRs after peptide-pool expansion of antigen-specific T cells. With respect to this clonotype: Its antigen is unknown.

The TCR was taken from a human donor who had recovered from COVID-19. The sequencing here drew on CD4+ T cells from blood, cultured in vitro, taken before SARS-CoV-2 vaccination. The rearrangement links TRBV6-1 to TRBJ1-1, with D uncertain. CDR3 nucleotide sequence: TGTGCCAGCACTCAAACCCCGAACACTGAAGCTTTCTTT. This translates into CASTQTPNTEAFF.